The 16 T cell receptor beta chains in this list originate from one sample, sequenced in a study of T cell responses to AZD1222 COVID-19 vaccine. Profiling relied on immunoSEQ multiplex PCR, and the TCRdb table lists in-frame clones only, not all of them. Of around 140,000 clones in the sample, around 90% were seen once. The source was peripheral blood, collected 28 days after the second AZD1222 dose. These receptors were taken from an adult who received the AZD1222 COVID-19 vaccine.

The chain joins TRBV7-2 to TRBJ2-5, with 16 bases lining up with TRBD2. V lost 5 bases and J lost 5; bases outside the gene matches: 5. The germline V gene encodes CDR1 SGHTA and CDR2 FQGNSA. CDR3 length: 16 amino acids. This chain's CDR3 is CASSPPGLAGGETQYF. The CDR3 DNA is TGTGCCAGCAGCCCCCCGGGACTAGCGGGGGGGGAGACCCAGTACTTC. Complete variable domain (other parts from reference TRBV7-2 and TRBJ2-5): GAGVSQSPSNKVTEKGKDVELRCDPISGHTALYWYRQSLGQGLEFLIYFQGNSAPDKSGLPSDRFSAERTGGSVSTLTIQRTQQEDSAVYLCASSPPGLAGGETQYFGPGTRLLVL.

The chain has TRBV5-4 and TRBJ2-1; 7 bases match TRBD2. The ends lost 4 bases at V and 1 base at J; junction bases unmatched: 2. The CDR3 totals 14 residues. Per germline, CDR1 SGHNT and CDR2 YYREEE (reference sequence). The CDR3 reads CASSPGGSYNEQFF. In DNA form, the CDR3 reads TGTGCCAGCAGCCCGGGAGGATCCTACAATGAGCAGTTCTTC.

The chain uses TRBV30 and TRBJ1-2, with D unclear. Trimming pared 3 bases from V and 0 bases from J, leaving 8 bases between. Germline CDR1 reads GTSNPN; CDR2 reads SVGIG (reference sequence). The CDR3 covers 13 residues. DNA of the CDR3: TGTGCCTGGAGGACTCAAGCTAACTATGGCTACACCTTC. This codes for CAWRTQANYGYTF.

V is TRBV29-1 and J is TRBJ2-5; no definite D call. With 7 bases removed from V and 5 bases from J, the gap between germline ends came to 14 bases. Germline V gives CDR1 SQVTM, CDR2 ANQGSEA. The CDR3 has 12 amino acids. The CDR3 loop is CSGGPRVETQYF. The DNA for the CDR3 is TGCAGCGGGGGTCCTAGAGTGGAGACCCAGTACTTC. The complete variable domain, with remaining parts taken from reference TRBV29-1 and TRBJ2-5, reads SAVISQKPSRDICQRGTSLTIQCQVDSQVTMMFWYRQQPGQSLTLIATANQGSEATYESGFVIDKFPISRPNLTFSTLTVSNMSPEDSSIYLCSGGPRVETQYFGPGTRLLVL.

This chain's CDR3 is CASSINRDGGYTF. In DNA, the CDR3 is TGTGCCAGTAGTATAAACAGGGATGGTGGCTACACCTTC. This chain uses TRBV19 with TRBJ1-2; possibly TRBD1 for D (6 bases). The germline V and J ends were trimmed by 2 bases and 7 bases, with 11 bases remaining between them. CDR1 LNHDA and CDR2 SQIVND come from the germline V gene (reference sequence). This CDR3 has 13 amino acids.

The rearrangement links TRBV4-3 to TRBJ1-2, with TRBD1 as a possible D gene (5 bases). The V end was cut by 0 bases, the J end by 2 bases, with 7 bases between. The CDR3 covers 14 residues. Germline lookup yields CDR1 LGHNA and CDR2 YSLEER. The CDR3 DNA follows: TGCGCCAGCAGCCAAGAGGGACGGAACTATGGCTACACCTTC. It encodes CASSQEGRNYGYTF.

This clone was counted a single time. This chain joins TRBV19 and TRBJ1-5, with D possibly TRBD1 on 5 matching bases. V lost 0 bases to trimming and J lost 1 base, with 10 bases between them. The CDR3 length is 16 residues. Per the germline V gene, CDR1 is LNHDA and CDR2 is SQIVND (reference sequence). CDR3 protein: CASSIERQRSNQPQHF. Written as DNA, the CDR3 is TGTGCCAGTAGTATAGAAAGACAGCGAAGCAATCAGCCCCAGCATTTT.

The CDR3 protein is CASSWGRRNQPQHF. CDR3 DNA sequence: TGTGCCAGCAGTTGGGGTAGGCGCAATCAGCCCCAGCATTTT. The genes are TRBV28 and TRBJ1-5, with D hard to call. The germline CDR1 and CDR2 sequences are MDHEN and SYDVKM. The CDR3 sequence is 14 residues long. The ends were cut back, 4 bases at V and 2 bases at J, with 9 bases in the middle.

CDR3 protein: CASSSRTGTTNTEAFF. The CDR3 nucleotides read TGTGCCAGTAGTTCCCGAACCGGGACAACGAACACTGAAGCTTTCTTT. V gene TRBV19 combines with J gene TRBJ1-1; possibly TRBD1 for D (6 bases). V gave up 5 bases and J gave up 1 base, with 17 bases separating them. The CDR3 covers 16 residues. Per germline, CDR1 LNHDA and CDR2 SQIVND (reference sequence).

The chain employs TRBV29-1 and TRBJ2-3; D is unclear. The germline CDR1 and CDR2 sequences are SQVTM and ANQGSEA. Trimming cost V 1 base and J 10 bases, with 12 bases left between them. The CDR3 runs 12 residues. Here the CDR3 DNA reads TGCAGCGTTGAAGTTGGGTCTCGTGCGCAGTATTTT. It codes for CSVEVGSRAQYF.

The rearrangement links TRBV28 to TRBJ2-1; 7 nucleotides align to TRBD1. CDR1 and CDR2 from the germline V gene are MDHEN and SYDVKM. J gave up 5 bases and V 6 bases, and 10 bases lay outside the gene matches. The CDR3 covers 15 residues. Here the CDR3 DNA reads TGTGCCAGCAGAGTTCAGGGGGTCCCTAACAATGAGCAGTTCTTC. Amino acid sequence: CASRVQGVPNNEQFF.

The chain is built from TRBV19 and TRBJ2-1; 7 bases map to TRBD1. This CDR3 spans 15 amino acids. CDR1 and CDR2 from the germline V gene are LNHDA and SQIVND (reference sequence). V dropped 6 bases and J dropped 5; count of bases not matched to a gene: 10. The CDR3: CASRQDRVRNNEQFF. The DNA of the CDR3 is TGTGCCAGTAGGCAAGACAGGGTAAGAAACAATGAGCAGTTCTTC.

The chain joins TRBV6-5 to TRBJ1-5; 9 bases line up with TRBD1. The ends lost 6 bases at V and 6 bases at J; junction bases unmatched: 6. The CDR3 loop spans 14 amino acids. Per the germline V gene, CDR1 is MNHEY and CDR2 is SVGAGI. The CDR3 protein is CASSLQGARQPQHF. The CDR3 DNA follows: TGTGCCAGCAGCCTACAGGGGGCACGTCAGCCCCAGCATTTT.

The CDR3 sequence is CATRQGGGTNEKLFF. CDR3 nucleotides: TGTGCCACCCGACAGGGAGGAGGCACTAATGAAAAACTGTTTTTT. The rearrangement links TRBV28 to TRBJ1-4, with TRBD1 identical over 7 bases. Trimming at V came to 10 bases and at J to 2 bases, leaving 10 bases not matched to a gene. Looked up from germline, CDR1 is MDHEN and CDR2 is SYDVKM. The CDR3 has 15 amino acids.

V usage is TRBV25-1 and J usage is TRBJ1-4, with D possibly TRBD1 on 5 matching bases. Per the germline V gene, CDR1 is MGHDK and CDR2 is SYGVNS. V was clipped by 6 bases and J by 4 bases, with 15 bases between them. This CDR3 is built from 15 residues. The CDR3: CASSLQGFGNEKLFF. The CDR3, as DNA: TGTGCCAGCAGCCTCCAGGGTTTCGGTAATGAAAAACTGTTTTTT.

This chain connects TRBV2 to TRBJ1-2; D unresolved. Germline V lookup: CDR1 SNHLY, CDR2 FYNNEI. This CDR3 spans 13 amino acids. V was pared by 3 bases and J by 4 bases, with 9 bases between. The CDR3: CASSEGRAYGYTF. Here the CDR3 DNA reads TGTGCCAGCAGTGAGGGCAGAGCCTATGGCTACACCTTC.